This record covers a single TCR beta chain. Its cognate antigen has yet to be identified. No per-base quality is available; no much larger clone lies one base away. This sample was taken from a study of T cell responses to AZD1222 COVID-19 vaccine (dated by TCRdb to about 2021). Regarding the study in general: Because spike-specific TCR depth and breadth did not differ between the two schedules, AZD1222 recipients who got a second dose at roughly 4 weeks were pooled with those who got a second dose at roughly 12 weeks. A total of just over 230 trial participants underwent TCR sequencing, of whom under 220 had received two doses of AZD1222 and about 25 had received two doses of the MenACWY control vaccine. Trial participants were enrolled by age into 18-55, 56-69 and 70-plus year subgroups, with approximately 160, 26 and 62 TCR-sequenced participants respectively.

The CDR3 regions of human TCRbeta chains were analyzed by immunosequencing. On the study's bioinformatics: Repertoire TCRs were matched against a reference library of SARS-CoV-2-specific TCRs generated with the MIRA antigen-specificity platform. Breadth meant the fraction of unique TCRs that were SARS-CoV-2-associated, whereas depth meant the fraction of total T cells that were SARS-CoV-2-associated. Each spike-specific TCR was assigned to its reactive spike region and to a CD4 or CD8 class using the MIRA data. Log10-transformed breadth and depth values were compared by one-way ANOVA with Sidak's multiple comparisons tests. TCRdb retrieved this table from immuneACCESS and kept in-frame rearrangements only. Not all clones are present; in checked studies, unresolved V genes account for under half, and no reason is known for the remainder. V, J and clone size are those of that table, while D and trimming were read from the DNA. The sample table holds some 110,000 clones, of which almost 95% were seen once. 1.5% to 2% of the sample goes to the ten largest clones.

Results and caveats for the whole study, not just this receptor: The 56-69-year group was small, and its depth increase did not reach significance, likely because of low power. Most participants were white British and females outnumbered males, and the authors suggested that clonal diversity may have been underestimated. The whole spike protein was spanned by vaccine-associated CD4 TCRs, and dominant responses were seen in regions 160-218 and 743-854. Because no day 14 peak-response samples were available, repertoires were characterized only after the peak T cell response. After two AZD1222 doses, both the breadth and the depth of spike-specific TCRs were significantly higher than at day 0 and than in MenACWY recipients. Epitopes outside the regions mutated in the B.1.351 and B.1.1.7 variants were reportedly recognized by nearly half of the unique spike-specific TCRs. Only five to seven AZD1222 recipients were SARS-CoV-2 seropositive at baseline, limiting conclusions about previously exposed vaccinees.

The germline V gene encodes CDR1 SGHRS and CDR2 YFSETQ. The CDR3 holds 15 amino acids from the cysteine to the phenylalanine. The kept DNA is CDR3 alone, 45 bases in frame from the first base. V loses 2 bases, J loses 5 bases, and the germline ends lie 14 bases apart. The meaning of the sample's time point label: baseline before first vaccination. The vaccinee samples were drawn from two UK trials, COV001 and COV002, one of which was a single-blind randomized controlled phase 2/3 trial testing AZD1222 (ChAdOx1 nCoV-19) in healthy adults. For TCRbeta chain sequencing, PBMC samples were collected from trial participants at day 0 and at day 28 after the second dose.

The receptor comes from an adult in good health. Material: peripheral blood, obtained on day 0 of AZD1222 vaccination. The rearrangement combines TRBV5-1 with TRBJ1-5, with TRBD1 perhaps the D gene, on 6 matching bases. CDR3 protein: CASSFGQGSDQPQHF. The nucleotide sequence is TGCGCCAGCAGCTTTGGGCAGGGGAGCGATCAGCCCCAGCATTTT.